This T cell receptor beta chain was recovered during a study of human T cells and chemical hapten exposure. Broader study findings: No shift was seen in TCRs above 1 in 1000 frequency with DPC sensitization.

Note on this clonotype: The target antigen is unknown.

Unseparated into fractions, whole blood served as the source from which total RNA was extracted. In the library, unique molecular identifiers were attached to individual cDNA molecules. Original methodology: Samples contained a median of roughly 96,000 TCRs, with a range of 23,224 to 690,600. One entry per CDR3 protein results from TCRdb running MiXCR on the reads. TCRdb, not the original authors, processed these V and J calls. The sample carries about 120,000 distinct CDR3 sequences, about 7.7% recorded once. Sequencing was carried out using whole blood. This sequence was found in a human donor in good health. Some clones in this sample may be carry-over from other donors' samples.

As DNA, the CDR3 is TGCGCCAGCAGCTTGGCTTCCACCCAAGAGACCCAGTACTTC. Protein sequence: CASSLASTQETQYF. V gene TRBV5-1 combines with J gene TRBJ2-5; no clear D. The CDR3 is 14 residues long. V lost 0 bases, J lost 1 base, and 7 bases lay in between. In germline, CDR1 is SGHRS, CDR2 YFSETQ.